This is a list of T cell receptor beta chains from one sample in a study of cytomegalovirus exposure and HLA in healthy donors. Assay used: immunoSEQ multiplex PCR; TCRdb lists only in-frame clones, some missing. Counted here are about 140,000 clones, 70% to 75% occurring once; the ten biggest clones make up approximately 15%. Material for sequencing was PBMCs. The receptors here all came from a human donor in good health. Each CDR3 is given with its conserved first and last residue. D genes are given only for firm matches. Only part of the rows carry a size: once, few, many, or a class if the clone is expanded.

size	D	V	J	length	CDR3	DNA
.	TRBD1	TRBV6-1	TRBJ1-1	14	CASSFGQGNTEAFF	TGTGCCAGCAGCTTCGGACAGGGGAACACTGAAGCTTTCTTT
.	TRBD2	TRBV12-5	TRBJ2-1	14	CASGLWASGSEQFF	TGTGCTAGTGGTTTATGGGCTAGCGGGTCTGAGCAGTTCTTC
.	TRBD2	TRBV9	TRBJ2-7	15	CASSSIAGGDHEQYF	TGTGCCAGCAGCTCAATAGCGGGGGGGGACCACGAGCAGTACTTC
once	TRBD1	TRBV7-8	TRBJ2-7	14	CASSSGTVSYEQYF	TGTGCCAGCAGCTCCGGGACAGTATCCTACGAGCAGTACTTC
.	.	TRBV6-1	TRBJ1-5	14	CASNASSGNQPQHF	TGTGCCAGCAATGCTTCCTCGGGGAATCAGCCCCAGCATTTT
.	TRBD1	TRBV2	TRBJ2-1	13	CASSVRQGNEQFF	TGTGCCAGCAGTGTACGACAGGGCAATGAGCAGTTCTTC
.	.	TRBV4-1	TRBJ1-1	13	CASSQGRWTEAFF	TGCGCCAGCAGCCAAGGCAGGTGGACTGAAGCTTTCTTT
.	.	TRBV19	TRBJ1-2	14	CASSTMTGPYGYTF	TGTGCCAGTAGTACCATGACAGGCCCCTATGGCTACACCTTC
.	.	TRBV27	TRBJ1-2	16	CASSSLGNNRAYGYTF	TGTGCCAGCAGCAGTTTGGGGAATAACAGGGCCTATGGCTACACCTTC
.	TRBD1	TRBV5-6	TRBJ2-5	15	CASSPRDSPLPTQYF	TGTGCCAGCAGCCCTCGGGACAGCCCGTTGCCGACCCAGTACTTC
once	TRBD2	TRBV4-2	TRBJ2-1	14	CASSQVLAGHEQFF	TGTGCCAGCAGCCAAGTCCTAGCGGGTCACGAGCAGTTCTTC
.	TRBD1	TRBV11-2	TRBJ2-6	15	CASSATGAGANVLTF	TGTGCCAGCAGCGCAACAGGGGCTGGGGCCAACGTCCTGACTTTC
.	.	TRBV4-1	TRBJ1-2	14	CASSHPTTDYGYTF	TGCGCCAGCAGCCACCCTACGACAGACTATGGCTACACCTTC
.	TRBD1	TRBV6-6	TRBJ1-6	16	CASSYPGQGTASPLHF	TGTGCCAGCAGTTACCCGGGACAGGGGACGGCTTCACCCCTCCACTTT
once	TRBD2	TRBV5-1	TRBJ2-1	16	CASGFDGTTGNNEQFF	TGCGCCAGCGGCTTCGACGGGACTACCGGTAACAATGAGCAGTTCTTC
.	TRBD1	TRBV7-2	TRBJ1-2	18	CASSLTATGGYSSSGYTF	TGTGCCAGCAGCTTAACGGCGACAGGGGGGTATTCGTCTAGTGGCTACACCTTC
.	TRBD1	TRBV7-2	TRBJ2-1	17	CASSLVGGTGGSVEQFF	TGTGCCAGCAGCCTGGTTGGTGGGACAGGGGGTTCAGTTGAGCAGTTCTTC
few	.	TRBV10-3	TRBJ1-1	14	CAISEQDERTEAFF	TGTGCCATCAGTGAACAGGACGAACGAACTGAAGCTTTCTTT
.	.	TRBV6-1	TRBJ2-7	16	CASSEAEVAASYEQYF	TGTGCCAGCAGTGAAGCGGAAGTAGCGGCGTCCTACGAGCAGTACTTC